This passage covers 10 T cell receptor beta chains from one sample sequenced in a study of CD8 T cells in Susac syndrome. cDNA came from about 0.5 to 1 ug RNA primed by random hexamers. TCRdb reanalysed the immunoSEQ multiplex PCR reads using MiXCR and keeps one entry per CDR3 protein. Among more than 95,000 distinct CDR3 sequences listed, about 92% were seen once. The sequencing sample was made of CD8+ T cells from PBMCs. These TCRs come from a human donor with multiple sclerosis.

The chain couples TRBV9 to TRBJ2-3; tentatively, D is TRBD2 (6 bases). CDR3 length equals 15 residues. V was shortened by 3 bases and J by 1 base, with 12 bases between the two germline ends. Germline values: CDR1 SGDLS, CDR2 YYNGEE. The chain's CDR3 is CASSGGDFRTDTQYF. CDR3 in DNA: TGTGCCAGCAGCGGGGGGGATTTTCGCACAGATACGCAGTATTTT.

The chain couples TRBV29-1 to TRBJ2-2; D is ambiguous. There are 13 residues in the CDR3. Germline CDR1 and CDR2: SQVTM and ANQGSEA. Trimming removed 1 base at V and 3 bases at J, with 6 bases between. CDR3: CSVEGVDTGELFF. The DNA of the CDR3 is TGCAGCGTTGAAGGGGTCGACACCGGGGAGCTGTTTTTT.

The rearrangement uses TRBV4-1 and TRBJ2-1; 8 positions agree with TRBD2. Germline V gene data show CDR1 as MGHRA and CDR2 as YSYEKL. V shed 1 base and J 6 bases; nucleotides not matched to a gene: 14. This CDR3 contains 18 residues. CDR3 DNA sequence: TGCGCCAGCAGCCAAGTGGGGGCTGGCGGGGGGCGGGTCAATGAGCAGTTCTTC. It encodes CASSQVGAGGGRVNEQFF.

This clonotype was found a few times. This chain connects TRBV7-9 to TRBJ2-7; D may match TRBD1 or TRBD2 (5 bases each). Germline V gene data show CDR1 as SEHNR and CDR2 as FQNEAQ (reference sequence). The CDR3 totals 13 residues. V lost 7 bases and J lost 4, with 14 bases in between. The CDR3 is CASTLGEGYEQYF. For the CDR3, the DNA is TGTGCCAGCACCCTGGGGGAAGGGTACGAGCAGTACTTC.

V is TRBV3-1 and J is TRBJ2-1; possibly TRBD1 for D (6 bases). The germline V and J ends were trimmed by 0 bases and 3 bases, with 15 bases remaining between them. The CDR3 is 17 amino acids. CDR1 and CDR2 from the germline V gene are LGHDT and YNNKEL (reference sequence). Here the CDR3 DNA reads TGTGCCAGCAGCCAAGATCATCAGGGGAGTAGCTACAATGAGCAGTTCTTC. Its translation is CASSQDHQGSSYNEQFF.

The chain carries TRBV9 and TRBJ2-1; 8 bases match TRBD2. The V and J ends lost 0 bases and 8 bases, in that order; junction bases with no gene match: 19. The germline V gene encodes CDR1 SGDLS and CDR2 YYNGEE. The CDR3 runs to 19 residues. CDR3 amino acids: CASSVANRDPGGRSDEQFF. In nucleotides, the CDR3 is TGTGCCAGCAGCGTAGCTAATCGGGACCCGGGAGGGCGGTCAGATGAGCAGTTCTTC.

The gene calls are TRBV19 and TRBJ1-5; the D is unclear. Trimming cost V 5 bases and J 6 bases, with 11 bases left between them. CDR1 and CDR2 from the germline V gene are LNHDA and SQIVND (reference sequence). There are 13 residues in the CDR3. CDR3 region: CASSRYGGQPQHF. CDR3 nucleotides: TGTGCCAGTAGTCGCTATGGCGGTCAGCCCCAGCATTTT. Looking up the rest from reference TRBV19 and TRBJ1-5 gives the full variable domain: DGGITQSPKYLFRKEGQNVTLSCEQNLNHDAMYWYRQDPGQGLRLIYYSQIVNDFQKGDIAEGYSVSREKKESFPLTVTSAQKNPTAFYLCASSRYGGQPQHFGDGTRLSIL.

The genes are TRBV7-6 and TRBJ1-3, with D uncertain. Trimming shortened V by 1 base and J by 2 bases, and 12 bases separated the two germline ends. Germline CDR1 and CDR2: SGHVS and FNYEAQ. The CDR3 contains 16 residues. The CDR3 region is CASSLDYRRAGNTIYF. CDR3 DNA: TGTGCCAGCAGCTTAGACTACAGAAGGGCTGGAAACACCATATATTTT. Looking up the rest from reference TRBV7-6 and TRBJ1-3 gives the full variable domain: GAGVSQSPRYKVTKRGQDVALRCDPISGHVSLYWYRQALGQGPEFLTYFNYEAQQDKSGLPNDRFSAERPEGSISTLTIQRTEQRDSAMYRCASSLDYRRAGNTIYFGEGSWLTVV.

The chain recombines TRBV20-1 with TRBJ2-1, with TRBD2 matching over 12 bases. CDR1 and CDR2 from the germline V gene are DFQATT and SNEGSKA (reference sequence). J gave up 0 bases and V 4 bases, and 4 bases lay outside the gene matches. The CDR3 sequence is 16 residues long. The CDR3 is CSATRTSGTSYNEQFF. Written as DNA, the CDR3 is TGCAGTGCTACCCGGACTAGCGGGACCTCCTACAATGAGCAGTTCTTC.

This sequence joins TRBV27 and TRBJ1-1; tentative D call: TRBD1 (5 bases). Germline-derived CDR1 and CDR2 are MNHEY and SMNVEV (reference sequence). With 6 bases removed from V and 3 bases from J, the gap between germline ends came to 17 bases. The CDR3 consists of 15 residues. Written as DNA, the CDR3 is TGTGCCAGCAGAATCAAAGGGGTGGGACACACTGAAGCTTTCTTT. Translating it yields CASRIKGVGHTEAFF.